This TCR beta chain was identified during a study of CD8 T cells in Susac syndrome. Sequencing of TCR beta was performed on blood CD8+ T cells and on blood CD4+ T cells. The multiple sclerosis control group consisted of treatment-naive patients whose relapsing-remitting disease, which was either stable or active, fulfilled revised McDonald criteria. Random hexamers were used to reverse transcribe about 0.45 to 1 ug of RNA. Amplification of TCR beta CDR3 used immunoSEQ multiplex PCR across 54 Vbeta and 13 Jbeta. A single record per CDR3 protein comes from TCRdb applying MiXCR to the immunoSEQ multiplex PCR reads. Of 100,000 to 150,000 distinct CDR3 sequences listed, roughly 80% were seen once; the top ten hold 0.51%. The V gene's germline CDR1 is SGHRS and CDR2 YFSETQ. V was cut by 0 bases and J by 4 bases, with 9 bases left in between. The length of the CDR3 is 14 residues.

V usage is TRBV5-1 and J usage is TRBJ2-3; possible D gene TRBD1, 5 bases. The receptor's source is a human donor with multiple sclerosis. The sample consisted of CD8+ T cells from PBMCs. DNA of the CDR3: TGCGCCAGCAGCTTGGTCAGGGTTTCAGATACGCAGTATTTT. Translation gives CASSLVRVSDTQYF. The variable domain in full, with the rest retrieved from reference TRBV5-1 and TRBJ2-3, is KAGVTQTPRYLIKTRGQQVTLSCSPISGHRSVSWYQQTPGQGLQFLFEYFSETQRNKGNFPGRFSGRQFSNSRSEMNVSTLELGDSALYLCASSLVRVSDTQYFGPGTRLTVL.